This T cell receptor beta chain was sequenced in a study of metastatic and nonmetastatic thyroid tumors. Across the whole study: Where malignant and benign thyroid patients were concerned, repertoires were compared across blood and tumor or nodule tissue. Study-wide points: Compared with benign nodules, malignant thyroid tumors were reported to have significantly higher TCR beta diversity in both blood and tumor.

This clone appeared many times. The antigen is not known. Treatment of any kind had been given to no patient before thyroid surgery. TCRdb recomputed clones from the PCR reads via MiXCR. This table has over 25,000 clones, 17% appearing once. The clonotype originates from a female donor with papillary thyroid cancer or a benign thyroid nodule (not recorded which). Some clones in this sample may be carry-over from other donors' samples. Sequenced sample: blood.

The CDR3 DNA follows: TGTGCCAGCAGTCTCGGACTAGCGGAGAGCACAGATACGCAGTATTTT. Amino acid sequence: CASSLGLAESTDTQYF. The J gene is TRBJ2-3, the V gene TRBV27; 10 bases line up with TRBD2. Germline V gene sequence: CDR1 MNHEY, CDR2 SMNVEV (reference sequence). This CDR3 comprises 16 residues. Germline trimming cut 5 bases from V and 0 bases from J; bases unmatched to any gene: 5.